The text below deals with one T cell receptor (beta chain). The germline CDR1 and CDR2 sequences are MNHNS and SASEGT. The V and J ends lost 4 bases and 0 bases respectively, with 19 bases between them. CDR3 length: 19 amino acids. Preparation of the TCRbeta library was carried out with unique molecular identifiers. One entry per CDR3 protein, called by TCRdb with MiXCR from the PCR reads. The table includes about 200,000 distinct CDR3 sequences, less than 15% detected once. The sample comes from a study of T-cell reconstitution after alpha-beta-depleted transplantation in children. This clonotype was obtained from a human donor who donated a stem cell graft to a child with acute lymphoblastic leukemia. The rearrangement links TRBV6-1 to TRBJ2-6, with D perhaps matching TRBD2 (6 bases). The starting material was PBMCs from the stem cell graft donor, obtained from the stem cell graft. CDR3 DNA: TGTGCCAGCAGTGTCATCACCGGGGCGGACTACTCTGGGGCCAACGTCCTGACTTTC. Its protein is CASSVITGADYSGANVLTF.